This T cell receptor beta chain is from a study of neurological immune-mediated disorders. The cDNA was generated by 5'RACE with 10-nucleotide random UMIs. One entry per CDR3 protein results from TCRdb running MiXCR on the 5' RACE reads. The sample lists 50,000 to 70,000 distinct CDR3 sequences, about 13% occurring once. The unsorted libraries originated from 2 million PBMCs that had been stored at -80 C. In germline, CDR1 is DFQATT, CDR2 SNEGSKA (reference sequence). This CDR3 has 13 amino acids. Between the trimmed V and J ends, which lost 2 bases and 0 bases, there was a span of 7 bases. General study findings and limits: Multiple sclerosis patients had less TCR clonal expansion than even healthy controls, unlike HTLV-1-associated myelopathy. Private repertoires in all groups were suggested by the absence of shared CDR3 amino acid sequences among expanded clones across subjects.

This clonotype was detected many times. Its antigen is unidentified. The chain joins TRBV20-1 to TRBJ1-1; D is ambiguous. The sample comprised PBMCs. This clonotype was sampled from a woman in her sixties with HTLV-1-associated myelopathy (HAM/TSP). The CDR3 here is CSARSGVNTEAFF. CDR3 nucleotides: TGCAGTGCTAGAAGTGGGGTGAACACTGAAGCTTTCTTT.